This TCR beta chain stems from a study of blood T cell repertoires in COVID-19. Study as a whole: Specimens from acute and convalescent COVID-19 originated in the United States, Italy and Spain. PBMCs, B-cell-depleted T cells, or T cells were the source of the cDNA or gDNA that made up the material.

One Seattle source followed patients from active infection through their disease course. Original methodology: It was from reference gene primer amplification that nucleated cell counts were estimated. TCRdb keeps only in-frame clones here, not all; method: immunoSEQ multiplex PCR. The V and J calls and clone size are taken from that table; D and trimming were inferred from the DNA. This sample has roughly 440,000 clones, with approximately 89% found just once. Germline trimming cut 2 bases from V and 0 bases from J; bases unmatched to any gene: 6. CDR3 size: 17 residues. Germline CDR1 and CDR2: SGHRS and YFSETQ.

The source is a woman between 45 and 60 years old with COVID-19, enrolled during active disease. V gene TRBV5-1 combines with J gene TRBJ1-3; 9 bases fit TRBD1. Sequencing was done on a sample of peripheral blood. The CDR3: CASSLAGTGNSGNTIYF. CDR3 DNA sequence: TGCGCCAGCAGCTTAGCGGGGACAGGGAACTCTGGAAACACCATATATTTT.